The 25 T cell receptor beta chains below all came from one sample that was sequenced in a study of blood T cell repertoires in COVID-19. Sequencing used immunoSEQ multiplex PCR; TCRdb keeps in-frame clones, though not all of them. This table has roughly 80,000 clones, less than 90% appearing once. Sequencing input: peripheral blood. All receptors derive from a man between 50 and 59 years old with acute or convalescent COVID-19.

This chain connects TRBV24-1 to TRBJ1-5; D gene uncertain. The CDR3 consists of 14 residues. CDR1 and CDR2 (germline): KGHDR, SFDVKD. Trimming cost V 4 bases and J 0 bases, with 6 bases left between them. CDR3 DNA: TGTGCCACCAGTGAACCCTATAGCAATCAGCCCCAGCATTTT. This sequence encodes CATSEPYSNQPQHF.

V and J are TRBV7-9 and TRBJ2-7; TRBD1 matches 9 bases. This CDR3 has 13 residues. Germline lookup yields CDR1 SEHNR and CDR2 FQNEAQ (reference sequence). J was trimmed by 4 bases and V by 11 bases; bases with no gene match: 9. The CDR3 spells CAVTGTGTYEQYF. The CDR3, as DNA: TGTGCCGTGACCGGGACAGGGACGTACGAGCAGTACTTC.

This sequence joins TRBV5-1 and TRBJ1-1; tentative D call: TRBD1 (6 bases). CDR1 is SGHRS, CDR2 YFSETQ, per germline. V was clipped by 6 bases and J by 5 bases, with 17 bases between them. The CDR3 runs 14 residues. In DNA form, the CDR3 reads TGCGCCAGCACCCGGAGGGGGGGTGGGACTGAAGCTTTCTTT. Protein sequence: CASTRRGGGTEAFF.

This chain links TRBV7-9 with TRBJ1-1; 8 nucleotides line up with TRBD1. Losses at the gene ends were 4 bases for V and 4 bases for J; bases not matched to a gene: 2. CDR1 is SEHNR and CDR2 is FQNEAQ in the germline V gene (reference sequence). This CDR3 is 13 amino acids long. This CDR3 reads CASSSQGGTEAFF. CDR3 nucleotide sequence: TGTGCCAGCAGCTCACAGGGGGGCACTGAAGCTTTCTTT.

The chain has TRBV28 and TRBJ2-7; 8 nucleotides line up with TRBD2. The CDR3 extends over 14 amino acids. The V gene end was trimmed by 6 bases and the J gene end by 4 bases; junction bases not matched to a gene: 8. Germline CDR1 is MDHEN and CDR2 is SYDVKM. CDR3 sequence reads: CASSSGTSSYEQYF. The CDR3 DNA is TGTGCCAGCAGCTCCGGGACTAGTAGTTACGAGCAGTACTTC.

This chain connects TRBV19 to TRBJ2-3, with D maybe TRBD2 (5 bases). The germline CDR1 and CDR2 sequences are LNHDA and SQIVND (reference sequence). V shed 3 bases and J shed 4 bases, with 11 bases lying between them. The CDR3 loop spans 14 amino acids. This CDR3 is CASSIGLAADTQYF. In DNA form, the CDR3 reads TGTGCCAGTAGTATCGGGCTAGCCGCAGATACGCAGTATTTT.

The CDR3 coding sequence is TGTGCCACCAGCCCCCGGGACAGGGGGCTCTATGGCTACACCTTC. This encodes CATSPRDRGLYGYTF. The chain has TRBV15 and TRBJ1-2; 12 nucleotides align to TRBD1. The CDR3 totals 15 residues. Germline lookup yields CDR1 LNHNV and CDR2 YYDKDF (reference sequence). Trimming took 5 bases from V and 4 from J; bases not matched to a gene: 5.

This rearrangement joins TRBV5-4 to TRBJ2-5; 8 bases fit TRBD1. CDR3 size: 14 residues. Germline CDR1 and CDR2: SGHNT and YYREEE (reference sequence). V gave up 4 bases and J gave up 4 bases; unmatched junction bases: 6. CDR3 sequence (DNA): TGTGCCAGCAGCCTACAGGGGGGAAGAGAGACCCAGTACTTC. This sequence encodes CASSLQGGRETQYF.

The table lists this clone with a count of one. The gene calls are TRBV5-6 and TRBJ2-5; no clear D. This CDR3 contains 13 residues. In germline, CDR1 is SGHDT, CDR2 YYEEEE. Trimming removed 0 bases from V and 4 bases from J, with 7 bases in between. The DNA for the CDR3 is TGTGCCAGCAGCTTGGATAACAGAGAGACCCAGTACTTC. It translates to CASSLDNRETQYF.

The chain combines TRBV2 with TRBJ1-1; D possibly corresponds to TRBD1 (5 bases). CDR1 is SNHLY and CDR2 is FYNNEI in the germline V gene. CDR3 size: 13 residues. Deletions cut 6 bases from V and 6 bases from J, with 14 bases between. In DNA, the CDR3 is TGTGCCAGCAGCTCTACAGGCACTTCTGAAGCTTTCTTT. This encodes CASSSTGTSEAFF.

The chain uses TRBV9 and TRBJ2-7; 7 bases agree with TRBD1. The germline CDR1 and CDR2 sequences are SGDLS and YYNGEE. This CDR3 region has 15 residues. With 3 bases clipped from V and 2 bases from J, the junction kept 8 bases outside the gene matches. The CDR3: CASSARDQGAYEQYF. CDR3 in DNA: TGTGCCAGCAGCGCCCGGGACCAGGGGGCCTACGAGCAGTACTTC.

The chain uses TRBV9 and TRBJ2-1; 10 positions agree with TRBD1. Looked up from germline, CDR1 is SGDLS and CDR2 is YYNGEE. The CDR3 contains 15 residues. Trimming removed 4 bases from V and 6 bases from J; junction bases left unmatched: 7. CDR3 coding DNA: TGTGCCAGCAGCCCGACAGGGGGCTCGGTCAATGAGCAGTTCTTC. The encoded protein is CASSPTGGSVNEQFF.

This sequence joins TRBV4-3 and TRBJ2-1; D perhaps matches TRBD1 (7 bases). V was cut by 0 bases and J by 3 bases, with 15 bases left in between. Germline V gene sequence: CDR1 LGHNA, CDR2 YSLEER. This CDR3 has 17 amino acids. The CDR3 protein is CASSQDPAGGHYNEQFF. The CDR3 DNA follows: TGCGCCAGCAGCCAAGATCCGGCAGGGGGGCACTACAATGAGCAGTTCTTC.

The genes are TRBV29-1 and TRBJ1-1; perhaps TRBD1 as D (5 bases). The CDR3 contains 12 residues. Per germline, CDR1 SQVTM and CDR2 ANQGSEA. V dropped 4 bases and J dropped 2 bases, with 8 bases sitting between them. CDR3 DNA: TGCAGCGTTGGACAGACAAACACTGAAGCTTTCTTT. It specifies CSVGQTNTEAFF.

The gene calls are TRBV6-5 and TRBJ2-7; TRBD1 aligns across 7 bases. The germline V gene encodes CDR1 MNHEY and CDR2 SVGAGI. The CDR3 has 13 amino acids. V lost 8 bases and J lost 0; bases outside the gene matches: 4. CDR3 nucleotide sequence: TGTGCCAGCCGCCGGGACAGCTCCTACGAGCAGTACTTC. This translates into CASRRDSSYEQYF.

The chain has TRBV12-3 or TRBV12-4 and TRBJ1-1; D not certain. CDR3 size: 12 residues. V dropped 6 bases and J dropped 4 bases, with 9 bases sitting between them. CDR3 sequence (DNA): TGTGCCAGCAGCTCCCTCGGCACTGAAGCTTTCTTT. It codes for CASSSLGTEAFF.

The genes are TRBV28 and TRBJ2-5; D is uncertain. The CDR3 contains 14 residues. Germline values: CDR1 MDHEN, CDR2 SYDVKM. V dropped 5 bases and J dropped 4 bases, with 14 bases sitting between them. CDR3 sequence reads: CASSNTGTVETQYF. CDR3 bases: TGTGCCAGCAGTAATACTGGCACAGTAGAGACCCAGTACTTC.

The chain links TRBV18 to TRBJ1-4; TRBD1 matches at 8 bases. Germline V gene data show CDR1 as KGHSH and CDR2 as LQKENI. This CDR3 contains 14 residues. The J segment lost 8 bases and the V segment lost 3 bases, leaving 5 bases of the junction unmatched. The CDR3 reads CASSPRTGREKLFF. CDR3 in DNA: TGTGCCAGCTCACCGCGGACAGGGAGGGAAAAACTGTTTTTT.

The gene calls are TRBV27 and TRBJ1-6, with a possible D match to TRBD1 (6 bases). Germline-derived CDR1 and CDR2 are MNHEY and SMNVEV (reference sequence). Trimming cost V 6 bases and J 4 bases, with 13 bases left between them. The CDR3 runs 15 residues. The CDR3 is CASRRGTPYNSPLHF. The CDR3 DNA reads TGTGCCAGCAGGAGGGGGACACCATATAATTCACCCCTCCACTTT.

The V and J genes are TRBV6-5 and TRBJ2-7; no clear D. CDR1 and CDR2 from the germline V gene are MNHEY and SVGAGI. This CDR3 contains 14 residues. Trimming shortened V by 2 bases and J by 0 bases, and 8 bases separated the two germline ends. In DNA, the CDR3 is TGTGCCAGCAGTTACGGGCCGAGCTCCTACGAGCAGTACTTC. Translation gives CASSYGPSSYEQYF.

The chain joins TRBV19 to TRBJ2-2; 8 nucleotides match TRBD1. With 5 bases clipped from V and 3 bases from J, the junction kept 8 bases outside the gene matches. Germline assignment: CDR1 LNHDA and CDR2 SQIVND (reference sequence). The CDR3 totals 16 residues. CDR3 bases: TGTGCCAGTAGTTCGGACAGGGCGGTTTACACCGGGGAGCTGTTTTTT. Translating gives CASSSDRAVYTGELFF.

J is TRBJ2-1 and V is TRBV11-3; the D gene is possibly TRBD2 (6 bases). Germline loops: CDR1 SGHNT, CDR2 YENEEA. This CDR3 is built from 12 residues. Deletions cut 3 bases from V and 7 bases from J, with 7 bases between. The DNA for the CDR3 is TGTGCCAGCAGCTTGGAGGGGAATGAGCAGTTCTTC. Amino acids: CASSLEGNEQFF.

The V call is TRBV6-2 or TRBV6-3, the J call TRBJ2-1; D is uncertain. Trimming left V 6 bases short and J 7 bases short, with 7 bases between. Germline V gene lookup returns CDR1 MNHEY and CDR2 SVGEGT. CDR3 length equals 11 residues. CDR3 nucleotide sequence: TGTGCCAGCAGCCTCGGGAATGAGCAGTTCTTC. Amino acids: CASSLGNEQFF.

This rearrangement joins TRBV13 to TRBJ1-1; D not certain. There are 13 residues in the CDR3. CDR1 and CDR2 (germline): PRHDT, FYEKMQ (reference sequence). V lost 5 bases to trimming and J lost 8 bases, with 15 bases between them. CDR3 sequence: CASSLDTVEEAFF. The CDR3 DNA reads TGTGCCAGCAGCCTCGATACGGTTGAAGAAGCTTTCTTT.

The J gene is TRBJ2-6, the V gene TRBV7-9; TRBD1 is a possible D gene (5 bases). Deletions cut 1 base from V and 0 bases from J, with 16 bases between. The CDR3 sequence is 19 residues long. The V gene's germline CDR1 is SEHNR and CDR2 FQNEAQ (reference sequence). CDR3 sequence reads: CASSLVRHRFRSGANVLTF. The CDR3 DNA reads TGTGCCAGCAGCTTAGTTCGTCACAGGTTCCGCTCTGGGGCCAACGTCCTGACTTTC.